Following are 15 T cell receptor beta chains from one sample sequenced in a study of T cells in Graves' hyperthyroidism and ophthalmopathy. The CDR3 regions of TCR beta were amplified from RNA transcripts. HTBI primers were employed in a first-round RT-PCR of the TCR CDR3. TCRdb independently ran MiXCR on the multiplex PCR reads; one entry per CDR3 protein. There are approximately 640,000 distinct CDR3 sequences in the sample; approximately 42% occur only once, and less than 8.5% lies in the top ten. Sequenced: peripheral blood or thyroid tissue (not recorded which). The receptors derive from an adult man with Graves' disease, either hyperthyroidism or ophthalmopathy (not recorded which).

As to this clonotype: Mismatch with germline at one junction end may stem from a read error. The gene calls are TRBV25-1 and TRBJ2-7; 7 bases map to TRBD2. Germline CDR1 MGHDK, CDR2 SYGVNS. The CDR3 sequence is 16 residues long. The CDR3 loop reads CASSARRAGRKNEQNF. The CDR3 coding sequence is TGTGCCAGCAGTGCTAGAAGAGCGGGACGTAAGAACGAGCAGAACTTC.

Concerning this clonotype itself: Possible read error: a much larger clone is one base away. The J gene is TRBJ2-7, the V gene TRBV29-1; no clear D gene. Trimming cost V 4 bases and J 0 bases, with 13 bases left between them. This CDR3 is 14 amino acids long. Germline V lookup: CDR1 SQVTM, CDR2 ANQGSEA. The CDR3, as DNA: TGCAGCGTTGGCGGTAAGAACAGCTCCTACGAGCAGTACTTC. Translation gives CSVGGKNSSYEQYF.

Notes on this clonotype: One end of the junction is discordant with germline, which a read error may explain. V and J are TRBV2 and TRBJ1-5, with a possible D match to TRBD1 (5 bases). The CDR3 runs 13 residues. CDR1 is SNHLY and CDR2 is FYNNEI in the germline V gene. The CDR3: CATSAEGNQPQHF. In DNA, the CDR3 is TGTGCCACCAGTGCCGAGGGGAATCAGCCCCAGCATTTT.

The rearrangement uses TRBV7-2 and TRBJ1-2, with a tentative D call TRBD1 (6 bases). This CDR3 spans 15 amino acids. V was clipped by 9 bases and J by 5 bases, with 22 bases between them. Germline CDR1 reads SGHTA; CDR2 reads FQGNSA. The CDR3 nucleotides read TGTGCCAGTTCATCCCGGATGACGGACAGATATGGCTACACCTTC. It translates to CASSSRMTDRYGYTF. The entire variable domain, with the rest obtained from reference TRBV7-2 and TRBJ1-2, is as follows: GAGVSQSPSNKVTEKGKDVELRCDPISGHTALYWYRQSLGQGLEFLIYFQGNSAPDKSGLPSDRFSAERTGGSVSTLTIQRTQQEDSAVYLCASSSRMTDRYGYTFGSGTRLTVV.

In this sample, this clonotype turned up many times. V and J are TRBV7-3 and TRBJ1-2; TRBD1 agrees at 7 bases. This CDR3 spans 13 amino acids. V was clipped by 5 bases and J by 5 bases; unmatched bases: 5. Germline V lookup: CDR1 SGHTA, CDR2 FQGTGA. CDR3 bases: TGTGCCAGCAGCCTCGGGACAGAATATGGCTACACCTTC. As protein: CASSLGTEYGYTF.

The chain combines TRBV5-1 with TRBJ1-3; D not certain. CDR1 is SGHRS, CDR2 YFSETQ, per germline. V was trimmed by 1 base and J by 2 bases, leaving 7 bases between them. This CDR3 has 14 residues. The CDR3 DNA is TGCGCCAGCAGCTTGAGACACCCTGGAAACACCATATATTTT. Translation: CASSLRHPGNTIYF.

Notes on this clonotype: Being one base from a much bigger clone, this may be a read error. The chain uses TRBV2 and TRBJ2-3, with no clear D. Germline loops: CDR1 SNHLY, CDR2 FYNNEI. This CDR3 is 13 amino acids long. Trimming took 5 bases from V and 4 from J, leaving 10 bases between them. The CDR3 nucleotides read TGTGCCAGCAGTTGGTTGGTGTCAGATACGCAGTATTTT. Residues: CASSWLVSDTQYF.

The V gene is TRBV6-1, the J gene TRBJ1-4, with D maybe TRBD1 (6 bases). The germline gives CDR1 MNHNS, CDR2 SASEGT. Trimming stripped 11 bases from V and 8 bases from J, with 15 bases between. This CDR3 contains 12 residues. The chain's CDR3 is CAASFGGEKLFF. In DNA, the CDR3 is TGTGCCGCATCATTCGGGGGCGAAAAACTGTTTTTT.

This clonotype was detected a few times. The chain joins TRBV2 to TRBJ1-2; D is unresolved. The CDR3 extends over 14 amino acids. Germline V lookup: CDR1 SNHLY, CDR2 FYNNEI. The V and J ends lost 4 bases and 4 bases respectively, with 13 bases between them. The DNA for the CDR3 is TGTGCCAGCAGTGGAGGAGGGCTCGCCTATGGCTACACCTTC. This sequence encodes CASSGGGLAYGYTF.

The chain combines TRBV5-1 with TRBJ1-5; perhaps TRBD1 as D (6 bases). Trimming shortened V by 2 bases and J by 6 bases, and 12 bases separated the two germline ends. The CDR3 contains 14 residues. From germline, CDR1 is SGHRS and CDR2 YFSETQ. The CDR3 DNA sequence: TGCGCCAGCAGCTTCGACGGAGGGGGTCAGCCCCAGCATTTT. It yields the protein CASSFDGGGQPQHF.

This clonotype has a handful of counts. The chain combines TRBV11-2 with TRBJ1-2, with TRBD1 as a possible D gene (6 bases). Trimming pared 7 bases from V and 3 bases from J, leaving 15 bases between. The germline V gene has CDR1 SGHAT and CDR2 FQNNGV. There are 14 residues in the CDR3. The CDR3 sequence: CASTGGGRHYGYTF. The CDR3 region has the DNA TGTGCCAGCACGGGGGGCGGCAGGCACTATGGCTACACCTTC.

The V call is TRBV25-1, the J call TRBJ1-3; 8 bases fit TRBD1. CDR3 size: 16 residues. V dropped 4 bases and J dropped 2; count of bases not matched to a gene: 7. Per the germline V gene, CDR1 is MGHDK and CDR2 is SYGVNS. CDR3 in amino acids: CASSARRQGTGNTIYF. The CDR3 DNA reads as TGTGCCAGCAGTGCTAGACGACAGGGGACTGGAAACACCATATATTTT. The full variable domain, rest sourced from reference TRBV25-1 and TRBJ1-3, is EADIYQTPRYLVIGTGKKITLECSQTMGHDKMYWYQQDPGMELHLIHYSYGVNSTEKGDLSSESTVSRIRTEHFPLTLESARPSHTSQYLCASSARRQGTGNTIYFGEGSWLTVV.

To note about this clonotype: This may arise from a read error, as a much more abundant clone is one base away. The rearrangement joins TRBV29-1 to TRBJ2-5; maybe TRBD1 (6 bases). Trimming shortened V by 3 bases and J by 4 bases, and 12 bases separated the two germline ends. The CDR3 has 13 amino acids. The germline V gene has CDR1 SQVTM and CDR2 ANQGSEA. CDR3 sequence (DNA): TGCAGCGTTGACCAGGGGTGGTCAGAGACCCAGTACTTC. It codes for CSVDQGWSETQYF.

J is TRBJ2-7 and V is TRBV24-1; 12 bases match TRBD1. The CDR3 is 18 amino acids. Trimming at V came to 3 bases and at J to 5 bases, leaving 13 bases not matched to a gene. The V gene's germline CDR1 is KGHDR and CDR2 SFDVKD. DNA for the CDR3: TGTGCCACCAGTGATCTTACACCTGCGGGGACAGGGGGCGACGAGCAGTACTTC. Translation: CATSDLTPAGTGGDEQYF.

The chain carries TRBV5-5 and TRBJ1-3; no clear D gene. CDR3 length: 18 amino acids. The germline V gene encodes CDR1 SGHKS and CDR2 YYEKEE (reference sequence). V lost 4 bases and J lost 2, with 22 bases in between. The CDR3 DNA reads TGTGCCAGCAGCCAAGTCCAAGGGTTTAGCTTTGCTGGAAACACCATATATTTT. It encodes CASSQVQGFSFAGNTIYF.